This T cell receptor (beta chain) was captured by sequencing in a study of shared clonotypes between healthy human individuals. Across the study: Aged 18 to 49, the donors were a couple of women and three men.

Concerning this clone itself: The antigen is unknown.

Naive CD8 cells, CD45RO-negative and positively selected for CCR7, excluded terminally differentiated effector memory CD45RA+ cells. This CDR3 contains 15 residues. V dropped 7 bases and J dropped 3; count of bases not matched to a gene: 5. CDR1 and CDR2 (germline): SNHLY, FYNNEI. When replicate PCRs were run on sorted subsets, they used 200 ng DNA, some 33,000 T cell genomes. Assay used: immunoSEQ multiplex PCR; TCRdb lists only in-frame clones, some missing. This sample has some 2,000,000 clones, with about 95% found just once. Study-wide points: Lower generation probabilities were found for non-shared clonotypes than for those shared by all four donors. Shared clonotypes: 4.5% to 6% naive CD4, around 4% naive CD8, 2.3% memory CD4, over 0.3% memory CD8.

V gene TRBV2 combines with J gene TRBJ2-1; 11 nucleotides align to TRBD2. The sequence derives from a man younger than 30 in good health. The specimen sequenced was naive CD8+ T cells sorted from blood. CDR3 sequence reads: CASTPTSGIYNEQFF. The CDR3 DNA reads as TGTGCCAGCACCCCGACTAGCGGGATCTACAATGAGCAGTTCTTC. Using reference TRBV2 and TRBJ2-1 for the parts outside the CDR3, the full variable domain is EPEVTQTPSHQVTQMGQEVILRCVPISNHLYFYWYRQILGQKVEFLVSFYNNEISEKSEIFDDQFSVERPDGSNFTLKIRSTKLEDSAMYFCASTPTSGIYNEQFFGPGTRLTVL.